This T cell receptor (beta chain) was sequenced for a study of tumor and adjacent non-tumor tissue in lung cancer. Study-level background: Histology: 12 adenocarcinoma, a couple of squamous cell carcinoma, 1 small cell lung cancer. Overall study results and limits: Tumor repertoires had a smaller top 100 clone share than normal lung. Significantly higher TCR diversity was found in tumor than normal lung.

Turning to this clonotype: What it binds is not known. Compared with germline, one end of the junction differs, possibly owing to a read error.

This sample's RNA came from whole unsorted tissue. Three rounds of nested PCR, following a modified ARM-PCR protocol, produced the TCRbeta library. TCRdb called the multiplex PCR reads again in MiXCR, with one record for every CDR3 protein. The sample lists about 200,000 distinct CDR3 sequences, about two thirds occurring once. This clonotype was sampled from a man in his fifties or sixties with non-small cell lung cancer. The sequenced material came from lung tumor tissue.

CDR3 in DNA: TGCAGTGCTGGCCGGGACTATAATGAGCAACTCTTC. This encodes CSAGRDYNEQLF. V usage is TRBV20-1 and J usage is TRBJ2-1, with 7 bases fitting TRBD2. Germline V gene lookup returns CDR1 DFQATT and CDR2 SNEGSKA (reference sequence). CDR3 length: 12 residues.